The present entry profiles one T cell receptor (beta chain) with its context. The same CDR3 can be traced to other DNA sequences in this sample. CDR1 is MNHEY, CDR2 SMNVEV, per germline (reference sequence). CDR3 length: 15 amino acids. With V trimmed by 5 bases and J by 2 bases, 2 bases remained unmatched. This entry comes from a study of T cell responses to AZD1222 COVID-19 vaccine. Background on the study: Some second doses came at about 4 weeks and others at about 12 weeks; these were pooled.

Libraries were prepared by immunoSEQ multiplex PCR; TCRdb keeps only in-frame clonotypes and omits some of them. The top ten clones hold over 1.5% of a sample with 110,000 to 150,000 clones, roughly 92% of them seen once. V and J are TRBV27 and TRBJ2-1; the match to TRBD2 covers 11 bases. The TCR sequence derives from an adult in good health. The sequencing used peripheral blood, collected on day 0 of AZD1222 vaccination. The CDR3 DNA is TGTGCCAGCAGTCTTAGCGGGAGGGCCTACAATGAGCAGTTCTTC. Its protein product is CASSLSGRAYNEQFF.